A single sample is the source of the 27 T cell receptor beta chains below, sequenced in a study of T-cell memory formation after mild COVID-19. From the 5' RACE reads, TCRdb called clonotypes with MiXCR, one entry per CDR3 protein. The profile shows 250,000 to 300,000 distinct CDR3 sequences, roughly 17% of them singletons. Specimen: PBMCs or a T cell subset sorted from them (not recorded which). These receptors were obtained from a man aged 18 to 30 who had mild COVID-19 (a few samples of this study predate the infection). Cell type and time point are not known.

The V call is TRBV4-3, the J call TRBJ1-4; D not resolved. V lost 0 bases and J 10 bases, leaving 15 bases between the germline ends. This CDR3 has 15 residues. The germline CDR1 and CDR2 sequences are LGHNA and YSLEER. This CDR3 reads CASSQEGARWAKLFF. The CDR3 DNA reads as TGCGCCAGCAGCCAAGAGGGAGCACGGTGGGCAAAACTGTTTTTT.

The table lists this clonotype with a few counts. The rearrangement links TRBV11-2 to TRBJ2-7, with 10 bases matching TRBD2. The CDR3 covers 13 residues. J gave up 7 bases and V 8 bases, and 8 bases lay outside the gene matches. CDR1 and CDR2 from the germline V gene are SGHAT and FQNNGV. This chain's CDR3 is CASGSGLALEQYV. The CDR3 bases are TGTGCCAGCGGTTCGGGACTAGCGTTAGAGCAGTACGTC.

This clonotype was counted between two and nine times. One end of the junction does not line up with germline, which may come from a read error. The chain is built from TRBV7-7 and TRBJ2-5; 8 bases map to TRBD2. Germline V gene data show CDR1 as SSHAT and CDR2 as FNYEAQ (reference sequence). There are 14 residues in the CDR3. The CDR3 region is CASSPTSVQETQYF. DNA of the CDR3: TGTGCTAGCAGCCCGACTAGCGTGCAAGAGACCCAGTACTTC.

This clonotype was detected a few times. J is TRBJ2-1 and V is TRBV2; TRBD2 agrees at 8 bases. The CDR3 totals 13 residues. Per the germline V gene, CDR1 is SNHLY and CDR2 is FYNNEI. Trimming cost V 7 bases and J 9 bases; bases outside gene matches: 8. The CDR3 sequence: CASKRGTDSEQFF. The CDR3 region has the DNA TGTGCCAGCAAGCGGGGGACTGACAGTGAGCAGTTCTTC.

This clonotype was seen many times. This chain joins TRBV19 and TRBJ1-1, with D perhaps matching TRBD1 (5 bases). The length of the CDR3 is 14 residues. V gave up 6 bases and J gave up 0 bases, with 11 bases separating them. The germline V gene encodes CDR1 LNHDA and CDR2 SQIVND (reference sequence). CDR3 region: CASSTDRLNTEAFF. The CDR3, as DNA: TGTGCCAGTAGCACCGACAGACTGAACACTGAAGCTTTCTTT.

The chain combines TRBV7-9 with TRBJ2-3, with 8 bases matching TRBD2. From germline, CDR1 is SEHNR and CDR2 FQNEAQ (reference sequence). With V trimmed by 3 bases and J by 2 bases, 13 bases remained unmatched. CDR3 length: 18 residues. CDR3 DNA sequence: TGTGCCAGCAGCTTTCCTTTTGGGCGGGGGGATTCCACAGATACGCAGTATTTT. Its translation is CASSFPFGRGDSTDTQYF.

The chain couples TRBV29-1 to TRBJ2-1; TRBD2 aligns across 7 bases. The V segment lost 0 bases and the J segment 0 bases; nucleotides outside the gene matches: 5. Per the germline V gene, CDR1 is SQVTM and CDR2 is ANQGSEA. This CDR3 is built from 16 residues. For the CDR3, the DNA is TGCAGCGTTGAAGACCGCGGGGGTAGCTCCTACAATGAGCAGTTCTTC. It specifies CSVEDRGGSSYNEQFF.

This clonotype was seen only a few times. This chain joins TRBV7-2 and TRBJ2-3; 7 nucleotides agree with TRBD2. V was clipped by 5 bases and J by 4 bases; unmatched bases: 6. CDR1 and CDR2 (germline): SGHTA, FQGNSA. CDR3 size: 14 residues. The CDR3, as DNA: TGTGCCAGCAGCCGCAGGCTAGCGGCAGATACGCAGTATTTT. It is translated as CASSRRLAADTQYF.

This clonotype was seen a few times. V is TRBV7-8 and J is TRBJ1-5; D may be TRBD1 (6 bases). V was shortened by 5 bases and J by 3 bases, with 11 bases between the two germline ends. Germline CDR1 and CDR2: SGHVS and FQNEAQ. The CDR3 covers 14 residues. The CDR3 DNA is TGTGCCAGCAGCCCCGGGGGCCTCAATCAGCCCCAGCATTTT. Its translation is CASSPGGLNQPQHF.

This clonotype occurred many times. The rearrangement joins TRBV20-1 to TRBJ1-4, with D uncertain. The CDR3 covers 15 residues. V lost 5 bases, J lost 1 base, and 14 bases lay in between. Per germline, CDR1 DFQATT and CDR2 SNEGSKA (reference sequence). CDR3 sequence: CSAPPRGRTNEKLFF. DNA of the CDR3: TGCAGTGCTCCCCCCCGCGGGAGAACTAATGAAAAACTGTTTTTT.

In its sample, this clonotype was seen a few times. The chain couples TRBV5-1 to TRBJ2-5, with TRBD2 matching over 8 bases. CDR3 length: 13 residues. Trimming at V came to 6 bases and at J to 6 bases, leaving 7 bases not matched to a gene. Germline assignment: CDR1 SGHRS and CDR2 YFSETQ. This chain's CDR3 is CASTLAGSKTQYF. The CDR3 DNA sequence: TGCGCCAGCACCTTAGCGGGAAGCAAGACCCAGTACTTC. Variable domain in full (rest from reference TRBV5-1 and TRBJ2-5): KAGVTQTPRYLIKTRGQQVTLSCSPISGHRSVSWYQQTPGQGLQFLFEYFSETQRNKGNFPGRFSGRQFSNSRSEMNVSTLELGDSALYLCASTLAGSKTQYFGPGTRLLVL.

The chain employs TRBV18 and TRBJ2-2, with D uncertain. CDR3 size: 12 residues. The V gene lost 8 bases and the J gene lost 6 bases, with 10 bases spanning the gap. Germline V gene lookup returns CDR1 KGHSH and CDR2 LQKENI. CDR3 protein: CASALGSGELFF. The CDR3 bases are TGTGCCAGCGCTCTAGGGTCCGGGGAGCTGTTTTTT.

This clonotype has a handful of counts. The junction differs from germline at one of its ends, possibly a read error. The CDR3 here is CASREGANGNTIYF. The CDR3 nucleotides are TGTGCCAGCAGGGAAGGGGCCAATGGAAACACCATATATTTT. The chain couples TRBV6-1 to TRBJ1-3, with D possibly matching TRBD1 (5 bases). The CDR3 length is 14 residues. Germline V gene data show CDR1 as MNHNS and CDR2 as SASEGT.

This clonotype was observed a handful of times. The V and J genes are TRBV5-5 and TRBJ2-7; TRBD1 aligns across 8 bases. In germline, CDR1 is SGHKS, CDR2 YYEKEE (reference sequence). V lost 0 bases and J lost 0; bases outside the gene matches: 8. The CDR3 runs to 17 residues. As DNA, the CDR3 is TGTGCCAGCAGCTTGGGTGAGACAGGGGAAGGCTCCTACGAGCAGTACTTC. Residues: CASSLGETGEGSYEQYF.

This clonotype was counted a few times. The chain combines TRBV12-3 or TRBV12-4 with TRBJ2-3; the match to TRBD1 covers 8 bases. This CDR3 has 15 residues. Trimming at V came to 5 bases and at J to 1 base, leaving 5 bases not matched to a gene. The CDR3 region is CASSGQGRGTDTQYF. As DNA, the CDR3 is TGTGCCAGCAGTGGACAGGGTCGTGGCACAGATACGCAGTATTTT.

This clonotype was counted many times. V and J are TRBV9 and TRBJ1-6; no clear D. V lost 0 bases to trimming and J lost 4 bases, with 11 bases between them. Germline V gene lookup returns CDR1 SGDLS and CDR2 YYNGEE. CDR3 size: 16 residues. This chain's CDR3 is CASSVAATRYNSPLHF. For the CDR3, the DNA is TGTGCCAGCAGCGTAGCGGCCACCCGATATAATTCACCCCTCCACTTT.

The rearrangement links TRBV7-2 to TRBJ1-3; D not resolved. The germline CDR1 and CDR2 sequences are SGHTA and FQGNSA. V shed 1 base and J shed 3 bases, with 4 bases lying between them. This CDR3 spans 13 amino acids. CDR3 coding DNA: TGTGCCAGCAGCTTAGACGGTGGAAACACCATATATTTT. Protein product: CASSLDGGNTIYF.

This clonotype was detected a few times. This chain links TRBV9 with TRBJ2-3; D remains unclear. Germline CDR1 is SGDLS and CDR2 is YYNGEE. The CDR3 contains 15 residues. The ends were cut back, 3 bases at V and 4 bases at J, with 15 bases in the middle. The CDR3 DNA sequence: TGTGCCAGCAGCGCAAGCGTGGATGCGTCAGATACGCAGTATTTT. It is translated as CASSASVDASDTQYF.

In this sample, this clonotype turned up a few times. Germline and junction disagree at one end, which may indicate a read error. The chain links TRBV6-2 or TRBV6-3 to TRBJ1-1, with D unclear. Germline CDR1 MNHEY, CDR2 SVGEGT. This CDR3 contains 11 residues. CDR3 bases: TGTGCCAGCAGCCTGCGAGCGGCAATCGTCTTT. Amino acid sequence: CASSLRAAIVF.

This clonotype was seen a handful of times. The chain recombines TRBV6-2 or TRBV6-3 with TRBJ2-7; 13 nucleotides match TRBD2. CDR3 length: 16 amino acids. Germline trimming cut 2 bases from V and 4 bases from J; bases unmatched to any gene: 5. The germline CDR1 and CDR2 sequences are MNHEY and SVGEGT. CDR3 bases: TGTGCCAGCAGTTACGGGGGACTAGCGGGGATGTACGAGCAGTACGTC. Translation: CASSYGGLAGMYEQYV.

This clonotype has more than one count but fewer than ten. The rearrangement joins TRBV6-2 or TRBV6-3 to TRBJ2-7; D unresolved. Trimming removed 2 bases from V and 0 bases from J, with 5 bases in between. This CDR3 has 13 residues. Looked up from germline, CDR1 is MNHEY and CDR2 is SVGEGT. CDR3 region: CASSYQRSYEQYF. The CDR3 bases are TGTGCCAGCAGTTACCAACGCTCCTACGAGCAGTACTTC.

The chain couples TRBV6-5 to TRBJ1-1; TRBD1 is a possible D gene (5 bases). Germline lookup yields CDR1 MNHEY and CDR2 SVGAGI. V lost 4 bases, J lost 3 bases, and 12 bases lay in between. The CDR3 is 14 amino acids. CDR3 region: CASSLGLGDTEAFF. In DNA, the CDR3 is TGTGCCAGCAGTTTGGGACTAGGGGACACTGAAGCTTTCTTT.

The CDR3 protein is CASSKTSGGATDTQYF. In nucleotides, the CDR3 is TGTGCCAGCAGCAAAACTAGCGGGGGGGCCACAGATACGCAGTATTTT. The J gene is TRBJ2-3, the V gene TRBV7-3; 13 bases are shared with TRBD2. V lost 5 bases and J lost 2; bases outside the gene matches: 4. This CDR3 has 16 residues. Germline V gene sequence: CDR1 SGHTA, CDR2 FQGTGA.

This clonotype was found many times. This chain connects TRBV4-2 to TRBJ2-4; 10 bases map to TRBD1. The CDR3 is made up of 11 amino acids. Per germline, CDR1 LGHNA and CDR2 YNFKEQ. With 5 bases clipped from V and 13 bases from J, the junction kept 2 bases outside the gene matches. The CDR3 DNA sequence: TGTGCCAGCAGCAGGGGACAGGGGCAGTACTTC. Translation gives CASSRGQGQYF.

This clonotype was detected only a few times. The chain employs TRBV5-1 and TRBJ2-7, with unresolved D. Per the germline V gene, CDR1 is SGHRS and CDR2 is YFSETQ. Trimming left V 5 bases short and J 2 bases short, with 17 bases between. The CDR3 sequence is 15 residues long. CDR3 region: CASSHSQVQTYEQYF. CDR3 nucleotide sequence: TGCGCCAGCAGTCACTCCCAGGTACAGACCTACGAGCAGTACTTC.

The sample holds many counts of this clonotype. The CDR3 spells CASSVGGAALKSSYNEQFF. The CDR3 bases are TGTGCCAGCAGCGTAGGTGGGGCCGCCCTAAAAAGCTCCTACAATGAGCAGTTCTTC. This chain uses TRBV9 with TRBJ2-1, with D tentatively TRBD1 (5 bases). The CDR3 has 19 residues. V lost 0 bases to trimming and J lost 0 bases, with 19 bases between them. CDR1 is SGDLS, CDR2 YYNGEE, per germline.

This clonotype was counted a few times. The rearrangement uses TRBV4-1 and TRBJ2-1, with a weak D call TRBD1 (5 bases). This CDR3 is built from 15 residues. Trimming took off 0 bases at V and 5 bases at J, with 11 bases between the two ends. The germline gives CDR1 MGHRA, CDR2 YSYEKL. CDR3 DNA sequence: TGCGCCAGCAGCCAAGATTTGACAGCCGACAATGAGCAGTTCTTC. Translated: CASSQDLTADNEQFF.